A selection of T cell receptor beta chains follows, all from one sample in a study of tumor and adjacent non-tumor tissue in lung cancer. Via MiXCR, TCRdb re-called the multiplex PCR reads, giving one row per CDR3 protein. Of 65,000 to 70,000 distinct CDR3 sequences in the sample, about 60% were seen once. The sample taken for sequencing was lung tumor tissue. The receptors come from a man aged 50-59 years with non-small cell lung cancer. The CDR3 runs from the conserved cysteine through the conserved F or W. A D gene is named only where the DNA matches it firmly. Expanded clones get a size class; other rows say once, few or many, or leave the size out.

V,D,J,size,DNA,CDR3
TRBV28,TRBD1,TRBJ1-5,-,TGTGCCAGCAGTTTAAGGGGGCATCAGCCCCAGCATTTT,CASSLRGHQPQHF
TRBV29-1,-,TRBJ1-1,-,TGCAGCGCTATGGCCCCAGGGGACACCACTGAAGCTTTCTTT,CSAMAPGDTTEAFF
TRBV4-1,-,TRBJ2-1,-,TGCGCCAGCAGTCAAGAGGGGGGCGATGAGCAGTTCTTC,CASSQEGGDEQFF
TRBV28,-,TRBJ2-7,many,TGTGCCAGCAGCCCTCGGGACCACTCCTACGAGCAGTACTTC,CASSPRDHSYEQYF
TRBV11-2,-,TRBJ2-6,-,TGTGCCAGCAGCTTGCAGGGGGGGGCCAACCTCCTGACTTTC,CASSLQGGANLLTF
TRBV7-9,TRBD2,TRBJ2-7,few,TGTGCCAGCAGCTTAGGGGGGGGGTACGAGCAGTACTTC,CASSLGGGYEQYF
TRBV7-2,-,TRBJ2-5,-,TGTGCCAGCAGCTCCCAACGAGAGACCCAGTACTTC,CASSSQRETQYF
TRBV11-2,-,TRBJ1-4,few,TGTGCCAGCAACCAACCCGATTGGGAACAGGGACTTAATGAAGAACTGTTTTTT,CASNQPDWEQGLNEELFF
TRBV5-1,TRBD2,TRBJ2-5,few,TGCGCCAGCAGCCCTCCGGGACTAGCGGGAGGGCGGGAGACCCAGTACTTC,CASSPPGLAGGRETQYF
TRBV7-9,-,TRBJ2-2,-,TGTGCCAGCAGCTTCAACGCGAGCACCGGGGAGCAGTTTTTT,CASSFNASTGEQFF
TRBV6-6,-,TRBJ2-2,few,TGTGCCAGCAGTTACCGCCGAGGGGCCGGGGAGCTGTTTTTT,CASSYRRGAGELFF
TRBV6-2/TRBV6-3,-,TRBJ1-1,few,TGTGCCAGCACTTACTCGAATTTCAGAACGGGTTCCACTGAAACTTTCTTT,CASTYSNFRTGSTETFF
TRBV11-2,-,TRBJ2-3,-,TGTGCCAGCAGCTTAGTTTCAGATGCGCAGTATTTT,CASSLVSDAQYF
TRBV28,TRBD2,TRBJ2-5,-,TGTGCCAGCAGTCGCCTATCGGGAGGCCGGGGAGAGACCCAATACTTC,CASSRLSGGRGETQYF
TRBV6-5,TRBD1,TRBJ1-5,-,TGTGCCAGCAGTTACTCTCGGACAGGCGGCCAGCCCCAGCATTTT,CASSYSRTGGQPQHF
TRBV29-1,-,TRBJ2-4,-,TGCAGCGTTGATACCTTAGTCAAAAGCATTCAGTACTTC,CSVDTLVKSIQYF
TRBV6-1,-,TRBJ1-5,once,TGTGCCAGCGGGGTGGGCCGCAATCAGCCCCAGCATTTT,CASGVGRNQPQHF
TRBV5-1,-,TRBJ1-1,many,TGCGCCAGCAGCTTGGGTGCAGGGATCACTGAAGCTTTCTTT,CASSLGAGITEAFF
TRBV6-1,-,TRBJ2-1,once,TGTGCCAGCAATGTACCGGGGACAAACAATGAGCAGCTCTTC,CASNVPGTNNEQLF
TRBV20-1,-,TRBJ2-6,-,TGCAGTGCGATTGTAGGGGGGTGGGCCAGCGTCCTGACTTTC,CSAIVGGWASVLTF
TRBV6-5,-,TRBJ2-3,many,TGTGCCAGCAGTCCCTCGGGGAGCACAGATACGCAGTATTTT,CASSPSGSTDTQYF
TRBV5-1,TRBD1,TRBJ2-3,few,TGCGCCAGCAGCCCGCGGACAGGGGACACAGATACGCAGTATTTT,CASSPRTGDTDTQYF
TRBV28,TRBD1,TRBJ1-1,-,TGTGCCAGCAGTTTGCCCCTCCCAGGGGGAAAAGCTTTCTTT,CASSLPLPGGKAFF
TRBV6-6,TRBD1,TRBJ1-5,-,TGTGCCGGCAGATCCCGGACAGGAGGATATAGCAATCAGCCCCAGCATTTT,CAGRSRTGGYSNQPQHF
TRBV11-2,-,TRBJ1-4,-,TGTGCCAGCGGCCAACCCGCTTGGGAACAGGGACTTAATGAAAAACTGCTTTTT,CASGQPAWEQGLNEKLLF
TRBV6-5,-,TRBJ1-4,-,TGTGCCAGCAATTACTCCGACCTGGGTATCGAAAAACTGTTTTTT,CASNYSDLGIEKLFF
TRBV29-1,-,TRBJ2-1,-,TGCAACACTGAGAGGGTGGATGAGCAGTTCTTC,CNTERVDEQFF
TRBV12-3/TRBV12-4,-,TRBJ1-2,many,TGTGCCAGCAGTTTTCGCAGCCTCCGGGGCTACACCTTC,CASSFRSLRGYTF
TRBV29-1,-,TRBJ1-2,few,TGCAGCGTTGACCCGGCCTATGGCTACACCTTC,CSVDPAYGYTF
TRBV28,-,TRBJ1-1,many,TGTGCCAGCAGTCCCCTGGAAGTGAACACTGAAGCTTTCTTT,CASSPLEVNTEAFF
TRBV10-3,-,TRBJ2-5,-,TGTGCCACCGACGACAGTTTCCAAGAGACCCAGTACTTC,CATDDSFQETQYF
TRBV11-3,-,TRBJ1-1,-,TGTGCCAGCAGCTTTTCACACGACACTGAAGCTTTCTTT,CASSFSHDTEAFF
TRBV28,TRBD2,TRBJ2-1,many,TGTGCCAGCACCCTAGCGGGGGGCCGTATTGAGCAGTTCTTC,CASTLAGGRIEQFF
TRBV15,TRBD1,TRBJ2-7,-,TGTGCCACCAGCAGGCCGACAGGGGGTCTAAGTGAGCAGTACTTC,CATSRPTGGLSEQYF
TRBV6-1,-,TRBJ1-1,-,TGTGCCAGCAGTAGTAAATTCAGGGTTCACATGAACACTGAAGCTTTCTTT,CASSSKFRVHMNTEAFF
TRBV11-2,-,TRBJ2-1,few,TGTGCCAGCAGCCCTGAATGGAACAAGGAGCAGTTCTTC,CASSPEWNKEQFF
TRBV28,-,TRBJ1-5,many,TGTGCCAGCGTCTTGGTACAGGGCAATCAGCCCCAGCATTTT,CASVLVQGNQPQHF
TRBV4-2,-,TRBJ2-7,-,TGTGCCAGCAGCCAGTCGTGGGCGGGCGAGCAATACTTC,CASSQSWAGEQYF
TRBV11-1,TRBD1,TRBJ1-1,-,TGTGCCAGCAGCCCCCGGACAGGTGATGGAGCTTTCTTT,CASSPRTGDGAFF
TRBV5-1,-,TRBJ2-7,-,TGCGCCAGCAGCTTGGCCCAGACCTACAAGCAATACTTC,CASSLAQTYKQYF
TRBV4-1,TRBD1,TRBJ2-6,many,TGCGCCAGCAGCCTCCGGGACAGTTTCTCTGGGAGGGCCAACGTCCTGACTTTC,CASSLRDSFSGRANVLTF
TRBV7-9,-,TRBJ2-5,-,TGTGCCATCAGCGACGCGACAGGAATTGAGACCCAGTACTTC,CAISDATGIETQYF
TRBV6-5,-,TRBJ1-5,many,TGTGCCAGCAGTTACGGAGGTCCGGGGATAAGCAATCAGCCCCAGCATTTT,CASSYGGPGISNQPQHF
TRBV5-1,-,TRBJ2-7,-,TGCGCCAGCAGCTTGGAGCCCAGGAACTACGAGCAGTACTTC,CASSLEPRNYEQYF
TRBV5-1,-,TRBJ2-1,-,TGCGCCAGCAGCTCTTGGGGGGCCGCTAGCGGTGACAATGAGCAGCTCTTC,CASSSWGAASGDNEQLF
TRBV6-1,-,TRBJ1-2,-,TGTGCCAGCAGTGGCTATGGCTACACCTTC,CASSGYGYTF
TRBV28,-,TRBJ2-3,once,TGTGCCGGCAGTTTGGGGCGGGGCGAAAGGGATACGCAGTATTTT,CAGSLGRGERDTQYF